These 24 T cell receptor beta chains came from one sample sequenced in a study of blood T cells in healthy people across ages. Primers used in a second PCR of about 7 to 12 cycles were a sample-barcoded 5' primer and a J-beta primer mix. MiXCR, applied by TCRdb to the 5' RACE reads, yields one record per CDR3 protein. The table lists about 1.8 million distinct CDR3 sequences, 49% of them singletons. The specimen was blood. These receptors were obtained from a woman between 40 and 50 years old in good health.

V and J are TRBV7-8 and TRBJ2-1; 10 bases align to TRBD2. V lost 5 bases and J lost 7; bases outside the gene matches: 14. The CDR3 loop spans 17 amino acids. Germline values: CDR1 SGHVS, CDR2 FQNEAQ. In DNA form, the CDR3 reads TGTGCCAGCAGCAAGCGACTAGCGGGTTCTATAGGGAATGAGCAGTTCTTC. Translation: CASSKRLAGSIGNEQFF. Full variable domain (missing parts from reference TRBV7-8 and TRBJ2-1): GAGVSQSPRYKVAKRGQDVALRCDPISGHVSLFWYQQALGQGPEFLTYFQNEAQLDKSGLPSDRFFAERPEGSVSTLKIQRTQQEDSAVYLCASSKRLAGSIGNEQFFGPGTRLTVL.

This clonotype has at least ten counts. This sequence joins TRBV29-1 and TRBJ2-5; D gene unclear. Germline loops: CDR1 SQVTM, CDR2 ANQGSEA. The CDR3 length is 13 residues. Trimming shortened V by 2 bases and J by 4 bases, and 11 bases separated the two germline ends. The CDR3 loop reads CSVEKGSRETQYF. In nucleotides, the CDR3 is TGCAGCGTTGAAAAGGGCAGCAGAGAGACCCAGTACTTC.

The gene calls are TRBV12-3 or TRBV12-4 and TRBJ1-2; D is possibly TRBD1 (5 bases). This CDR3 has 15 amino acids. Trimming shortened V by 2 bases and J by 4 bases, and 14 bases separated the two germline ends. CDR3 sequence: CASSLFEGAGYGYTF. Written as DNA, the CDR3 is TGTGCCAGCAGTTTATTCGAAGGGGCGGGCTATGGCTACACCTTC.

This clonotype appeared a single time. The chain has TRBV7-2 and TRBJ2-1; D might be TRBD2 (5 bases). The CDR3 extends over 14 amino acids. With 5 bases removed from V and 7 bases from J, the gap between germline ends came to 15 bases. Germline assignment: CDR1 SGHTA and CDR2 FQGNSA. Written as DNA, the CDR3 is TGTGCCAGCAGCACCCAAACTAGTTTGAATGAGCAGTTCTTC. Translating it yields CASSTQTSLNEQFF. Based on the CDR3 plus reference TRBV7-2 and TRBJ2-1, the full variable domain is GAGVSQSPSNKVTEKGKDVELRCDPISGHTALYWYRQSLGQGLEFLIYFQGNSAPDKSGLPSDRFSAERTGGSVSTLTIQRTQQEDSAVYLCASSTQTSLNEQFFGPGTRLTVL.

The rearrangement links TRBV20-1 to TRBJ1-5, with no clear D. The CDR3 sequence is 15 residues long. V gave up 3 bases and J gave up 2 bases, with 14 bases separating them. Germline V gene data show CDR1 as DFQATT and CDR2 as SNEGSKA (reference sequence). The CDR3 nucleotides read TGCAGTGCTAGTAGGGTGGGAGTACGCAATCAGCCCCAGCATTTT. Its protein is CSASRVGVRNQPQHF.

This clonotype appeared a few times. This sequence joins TRBV4-3 and TRBJ2-1, with a weak D call TRBD2 (5 bases). V was trimmed by 4 bases and J by 7 bases, leaving 11 bases between them. CDR3 size: 13 residues. Per germline, CDR1 LGHNA and CDR2 YSLEER. The CDR3 spells CASSLHPGNEQFF. In DNA form, the CDR3 reads TGCGCCAGCAGCCTTCATCCGGGGAATGAGCAGTTCTTC.

CDR3 nucleotide sequence: TGTGCCAGCAGTTATAGGCTAGCGGAACTGTACTTC. It codes for CASSYRLAELYF. The rearrangement uses TRBV6-5 and TRBJ2-5; 7 bases match TRBD2. CDR3 size: 12 residues. V shed 3 bases, J shed 13 bases, and the junction held 8 bases outside the gene matches. CDR1 and CDR2 (germline): MNHEY, SVGAGI.

This clonotype was counted only a few times. The rearrangement links TRBV4-3 to TRBJ2-7; D may match TRBD1 or TRBD2 (6 bases each). CDR3 size: 13 residues. Trimming cost V 0 bases and J 12 bases, with 15 bases left between them. Germline CDR1 and CDR2: LGHNA and YSLEER. The CDR3 region has the DNA TGCGCCAGCAGCCAAGATACCGGGGGCCCTTTGTACTTC. Residues: CASSQDTGGPLYF.

This chain links TRBV27 with TRBJ2-1; 9 bases match TRBD2. The ends lost 3 bases at V and 7 bases at J; junction bases unmatched: 4. This CDR3 comprises 14 residues. Per germline, CDR1 MNHEY and CDR2 SMNVEV (reference sequence). As DNA, the CDR3 is TGTGCCAGCAGTTTCCGGACTAGCGTAAATGAGCAGTTCTTC. Its protein product is CASSFRTSVNEQFF.

This chain's CDR3 is CASTFPGGYTF. DNA for the CDR3: TGTGCCAGCACCTTCCCGGGAGGCTACACCTTC. The V gene is TRBV6-1, the J gene TRBJ1-2; D remains unclear. CDR3 length: 11 amino acids. Between the trimmed V and J ends, which lost 7 bases and 8 bases, there was a span of 11 bases. Looked up from germline, CDR1 is MNHNS and CDR2 is SASEGT.

The rearrangement links TRBV20-1 to TRBJ2-7, with D maybe TRBD1 (6 bases). This CDR3 contains 13 residues. Trimming pared 6 bases from V and 6 bases from J, leaving 18 bases between. Germline lookup yields CDR1 DFQATT and CDR2 SNEGSKA (reference sequence). The CDR3 sequence is CSARQAWGAEQYF. Written as DNA, the CDR3 is TGCAGTGCCCGACAGGCATGGGGCGCCGAGCAGTACTTC.

This sequence joins TRBV7-2 and TRBJ2-5, with D maybe TRBD2 (5 bases). V lost 0 bases, J lost 11 bases, and 25 bases lay in between. This CDR3 region has 17 residues. Germline CDR1 SGHTA, CDR2 FQGNSA. The CDR3 sequence: CASSLAVRVSGNNEQYF. The CDR3 DNA sequence: TGTGCCAGCAGCTTAGCGGTGCGGGTATCCGGTAACAATGAGCAGTACTTC.

J is TRBJ1-2 and V is TRBV6-1; tentative D call: TRBD1 (5 bases). The CDR3 length is 12 residues. The V gene lost 6 bases and the J gene lost 4 bases, with 9 bases spanning the gap. Germline V CDR1 and CDR2: MNHNS, SASEGT. The CDR3 region has the DNA TGTGCCAGCAGGTCAGGGACCTATGGCTACACCTTC. Translation: CASRSGTYGYTF.

The V gene is TRBV4-3, the J gene TRBJ2-2; D remains ambiguous. Germline CDR1 LGHNA, CDR2 YSLEER. Trimming stripped 0 bases from V and 5 bases from J, with 4 bases between. This CDR3 comprises 13 residues. CDR3 sequence reads: CASSQDKTGELFF. In DNA, the CDR3 is TGCGCCAGCAGCCAAGATAAAACCGGGGAGCTGTTTTTT.

The chain is built from TRBV7-9 and TRBJ2-5; a possible D gene is TRBD2 (6 bases). The J call is doubtful: the DNA matches TRBJ2-7 better. CDR1 and CDR2 from the germline V gene are SEHNR and FQNEAQ (reference sequence). The CDR3 covers 13 residues. Here the CDR3 DNA reads TGTGCCAGCAGCCGACTAGAAGTGTACGAGCAGTACTTC. Translated: CASSRLEVYEQYF.

The chain joins TRBV12-3 or TRBV12-4 to TRBJ1-5, with D uncertain. The CDR3 runs to 13 residues. The germline V and J ends were trimmed by 6 bases and 9 bases, with 15 bases remaining between them. The CDR3 sequence: CASRPESLGPQHF. In DNA form, the CDR3 reads TGTGCCAGCAGGCCCGAGTCCCTGGGGCCCCAGCATTTT.

The CDR3 DNA reads as TGTGCCAGCAGGCTTTTTCACGGGAGTCTAGCGGGGGGGCCGGGCGAGACCCAGTACTTC. Translated: CASRLFHGSLAGGPGETQYF. V and J are TRBV7-2 and TRBJ2-5, with 12 nucleotides matching TRBD2. This CDR3 contains 20 residues. The germline V gene has CDR1 SGHTA and CDR2 FQGNSA. Germline trimming cut 6 bases from V and 5 bases from J; bases unmatched to any gene: 22.

The chain has TRBV27 and TRBJ2-3, with TRBD1 identical over 11 bases. Germline V gives CDR1 MNHEY, CDR2 SMNVEV (reference sequence). The V and J ends lost 5 bases and 6 bases, in that order; junction bases with no gene match: 10. The CDR3 extends over 16 amino acids. CDR3 protein: CASSLVRTGGGDTQYF. DNA for the CDR3: TGTGCCAGCAGTCTAGTAAGGACAGGGGGCGGCGATACGCAGTATTTT.

The J gene is TRBJ2-5, the V gene TRBV5-5; D possibly corresponds to TRBD1 (5 bases). Germline V CDR1 and CDR2: SGHKS, YYEKEE (reference sequence). The CDR3 is 16 residues long. The V and J ends lost 1 base and 11 bases respectively, with 24 bases between them. The CDR3 loop is CASSLTGALFYNEQYF. Here the CDR3 DNA reads TGTGCCAGCAGCTTGACAGGAGCCCTCTTCTACAATGAGCAGTACTTC.

CDR3 loop: CAIGEGPRSSYEQYF. CDR3 bases: TGTGCCATCGGAGAGGGGCCACGGAGCTCCTACGAGCAGTACTTC. The rearrangement joins TRBV10-3 to TRBJ2-7; D may be TRBD1 or TRBD2 (5 bases each). The CDR3 is 15 residues long. The V end lost 8 bases, the J end lost 0 bases, and 17 bases lay between the germline ends. The germline V gene encodes CDR1 ENHRY and CDR2 SYGVKD.

This sequence joins TRBV21-1 and TRBJ2-3; no DNA check was done on the table's D call, TRBD2. TRBV21-1 is termed a pseudogene. The CDR3 spans 18 residues. The CDR3 loop reads CASSTLAGGLRSPDTQYF. In nucleotides, the CDR3 is TGTGCCAGCAGCACCCTAGCGGGGGGGCTAAGGTCCCCAGATACGCAGTATTTT.

This clonotype was seen more than once but under ten times. J is TRBJ2-4 and V is TRBV12-3 or TRBV12-4, with unresolved D. The CDR3 length is 14 residues. Trimming pared 3 bases from V and 0 bases from J, leaving 6 bases between. DNA for the CDR3: TGTGCCAGCAGTTTGTGGCTAGCCAAAAACATTCAGTACTTC. It encodes CASSLWLAKNIQYF.

This clonotype was observed a handful of times. This chain connects TRBV27 to TRBJ2-1, with TRBD2 matching over 12 bases. CDR1 is MNHEY, CDR2 SMNVEV, per germline (reference sequence). This CDR3 contains 18 residues. With 4 bases clipped from V and 7 bases from J, the junction kept 14 bases outside the gene matches. The CDR3 protein is CASSSIGSSGGAVNEQFF. The CDR3, as DNA: TGTGCCAGCAGTTCCATTGGATCTAGCGGGGGGGCCGTGAATGAGCAGTTCTTC.

The CDR3 DNA follows: TGTGCCAGCAGCTTATCCGGGACTGGGGATAACTATGGCTACACCTTC. It specifies CASSLSGTGDNYGYTF. The rearrangement joins TRBV7-9 to TRBJ1-2, with D maybe TRBD1 (5 bases). Germline V gene lookup returns CDR1 SEHNR and CDR2 FQNEAQ (reference sequence). The CDR3 extends over 16 amino acids. V was cut by 2 bases and J by 1 base, with 14 bases left in between.